The source of this T cell receptor (beta chain) is a study of vaccination effects on CD4 cells after COVID-19. After expansion with viral peptide pools in the ViraFEST assay, antigen-specific CD4+ T cells were sequenced. Culture proceeded for about 11 days, and CD4+ T cells were then isolated. It was two doses of either the BNT162b2 or mRNA-1273 vaccine that participants received. Nucleocapsid antibody tests were negative, and the vaccine recipients had no prior SARS-CoV-2 infection. Wells containing two million PBMC each were cultured with approximately 9.7 IU/ml IL-2 and about 10 ug/ml peptides. Cultures received IL-2 medium that replaced half the medium on days 3 and 7. This clone was seen more than once but under ten times. Its antigen is as yet unknown. Clones were read by immunoSEQ multiplex PCR, and TCRdb kept only the in-frame ones, dropping some. The table has around 32,000 clones, 72% seen once.

This TCR was recovered from a human donor who received a COVID-19 vaccine. This sample comprised CD4+ T cells from PBMCs cultured with HCoV-229E spike peptides, obtained after COVID-19 vaccination.

The CDR3 sequence is CASSEVGTGTYEQYF. The CDR3 coding sequence is TGTGCCAGCAGTGAAGTAGGGACAGGGACCTACGAGCAGTACTTC. The V gene is TRBV6-1, the J gene TRBJ2-7, with 9 bases lining up with TRBD1. V lost 1 base to trimming and J lost 2 bases; unmatched junction nucleotides: 3. CDR3 size: 15 residues. The germline V gene has CDR1 MNHNS and CDR2 SASEGT.